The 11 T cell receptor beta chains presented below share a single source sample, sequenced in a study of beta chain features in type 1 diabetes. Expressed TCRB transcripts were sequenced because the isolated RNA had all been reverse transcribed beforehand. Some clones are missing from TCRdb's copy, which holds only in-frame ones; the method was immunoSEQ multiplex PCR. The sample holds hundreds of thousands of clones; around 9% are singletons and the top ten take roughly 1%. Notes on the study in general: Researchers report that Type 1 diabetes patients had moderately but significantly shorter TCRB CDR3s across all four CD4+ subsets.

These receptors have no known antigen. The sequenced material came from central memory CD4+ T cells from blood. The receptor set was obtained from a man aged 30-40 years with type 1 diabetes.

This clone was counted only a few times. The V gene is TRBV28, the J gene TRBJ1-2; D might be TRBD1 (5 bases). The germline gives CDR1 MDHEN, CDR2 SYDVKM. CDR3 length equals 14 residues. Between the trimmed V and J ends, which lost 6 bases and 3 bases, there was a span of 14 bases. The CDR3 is CASSTTGGDYGYTF. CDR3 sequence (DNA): TGTGCCAGCAGCACCACGGGGGGGGACTATGGCTACACCTTC.

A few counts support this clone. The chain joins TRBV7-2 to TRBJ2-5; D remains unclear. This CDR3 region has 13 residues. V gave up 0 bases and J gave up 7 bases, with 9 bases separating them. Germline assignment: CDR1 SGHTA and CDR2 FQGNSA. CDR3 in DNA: TGTGCCAGCAGCTTAGCGCTTGGTGGGACCCAGTACTTC. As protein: CASSLALGGTQYF.

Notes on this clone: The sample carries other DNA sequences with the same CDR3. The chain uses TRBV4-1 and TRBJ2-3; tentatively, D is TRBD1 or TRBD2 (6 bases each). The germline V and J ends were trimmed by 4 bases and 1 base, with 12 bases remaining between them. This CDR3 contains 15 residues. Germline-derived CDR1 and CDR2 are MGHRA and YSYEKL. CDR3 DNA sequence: TGCGCCAGCAGCCTCGGTGGGGGGCGCACAGATACGCAGTATTTT. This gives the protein CASSLGGGRTDTQYF.

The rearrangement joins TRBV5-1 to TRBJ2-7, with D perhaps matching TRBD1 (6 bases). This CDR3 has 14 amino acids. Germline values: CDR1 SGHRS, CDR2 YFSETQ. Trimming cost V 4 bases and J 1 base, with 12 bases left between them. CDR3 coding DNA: TGCGCCAGCAGCCCGGGACACGGATCCTACGAGCAGTACTTC. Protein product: CASSPGHGSYEQYF.

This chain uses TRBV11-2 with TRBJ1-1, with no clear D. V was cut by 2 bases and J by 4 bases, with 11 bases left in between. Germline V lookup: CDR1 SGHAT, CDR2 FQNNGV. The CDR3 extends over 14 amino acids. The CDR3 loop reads CASSLMAEGTEAFF. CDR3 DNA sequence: TGTGCCAGCAGCTTAATGGCAGAGGGCACTGAAGCTTTCTTT.

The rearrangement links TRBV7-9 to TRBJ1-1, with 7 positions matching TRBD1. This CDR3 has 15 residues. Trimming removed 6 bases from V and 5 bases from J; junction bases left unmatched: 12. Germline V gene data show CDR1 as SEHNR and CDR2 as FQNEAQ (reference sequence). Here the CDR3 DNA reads TGTGCCAGCAGACGTACAGGGGCAAGAGTAACTGAAGCTTTCTTT. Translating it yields CASRRTGARVTEAFF.

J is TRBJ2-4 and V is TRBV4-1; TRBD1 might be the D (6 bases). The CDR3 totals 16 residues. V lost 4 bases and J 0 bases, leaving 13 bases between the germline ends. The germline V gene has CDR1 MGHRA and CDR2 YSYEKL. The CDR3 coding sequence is TGCGCCAGCAGCCGCCGGGACATCCAAGCCAAAAACATTCAGTACTTC. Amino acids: CASSRRDIQAKNIQYF.

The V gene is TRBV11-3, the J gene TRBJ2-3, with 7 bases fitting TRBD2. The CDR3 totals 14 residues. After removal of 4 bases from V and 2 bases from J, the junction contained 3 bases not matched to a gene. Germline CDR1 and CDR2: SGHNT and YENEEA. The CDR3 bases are TGTGCCAGCAGCTCGGGGGGTAACACAGATACGCAGTATTTT. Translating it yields CASSSGGNTDTQYF.

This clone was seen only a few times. CDR3 DNA: TGTGCCAGCAGCCCGACTCCCCTAAATTGGGGCAATGAGCAGTTCTTC. It yields the protein CASSPTPLNWGNEQFF. V usage is TRBV7-2 and J usage is TRBJ2-1; D call uncertain. Germline V gene data show CDR1 as SGHTA and CDR2 as FQGNSA. The CDR3 extends over 16 amino acids. The ends were cut back, 5 bases at V and 6 bases at J, with 20 bases in the middle.

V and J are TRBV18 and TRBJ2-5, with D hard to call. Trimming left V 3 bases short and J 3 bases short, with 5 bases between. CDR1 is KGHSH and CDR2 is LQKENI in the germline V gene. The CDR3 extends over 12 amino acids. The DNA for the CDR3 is TGTGCCAGCTCACCGGGGAAAGAGACCCAGTACTTC. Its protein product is CASSPGKETQYF.

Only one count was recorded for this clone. Here the CDR3 reads CASSGTGQETQYF. The CDR3 DNA reads TGTGCCAGCAGTGGGACTGGTCAAGAGACCCAGTACTTC. The chain recombines TRBV2 with TRBJ2-5, with D possibly TRBD2 on 5 matching bases. Looked up from germline, CDR1 is SNHLY and CDR2 is FYNNEI. With 4 bases removed from V and 2 bases from J, the gap between germline ends came to 8 bases. CDR3 size: 13 residues.